Shown below are 17 T cell receptor beta chains from a single sample sequenced in a study of blood T cell repertoires in COVID-19. The assay was immunoSEQ multiplex PCR, and TCRdb's table has in-frame clones only and misses some. The data show just over 85,000 clones, roughly nine tenths seen once. Sample: peripheral blood. The receptors were gathered from a man aged 45-65 years with acute or convalescent COVID-19.

The rearrangement joins TRBV3-1 (or the pseudogene TRBV3-2) to TRBJ2-1; TRBD1 matches at 8 bases. Germline V gene lookup returns CDR1 LGHDT and CDR2 YNNKEL (reference sequence). The CDR3 has 15 amino acids. Unmatched junction bases numbered 8, after V lost 4 bases and J lost 6 bases. As DNA, the CDR3 is TGTGCCAGCAGCCGACAGGGGAACCGTGTCAATGAGCAGTTCTTC. Residues: CASSRQGNRVNEQFF.

The chain couples TRBV7-9 to TRBJ2-7; D gene unclear. CDR1 and CDR2 (germline): SEHNR, FQNEAQ (reference sequence). The CDR3 runs 16 residues. Deletions cut 4 bases from V and 1 base from J, with 17 bases between. The CDR3 DNA sequence: TGTGCCAGCAGCTCATCAGGCTCCCGAGCATCCTACGAGCAGTACTTC. Translation gives CASSSSGSRASYEQYF.

This sequence joins TRBV11-2 and TRBJ2-1, with TRBD1 identical over 7 bases. Per germline, CDR1 SGHAT and CDR2 FQNNGV. The CDR3 is made up of 15 amino acids. Unmatched junction bases numbered 5, after V lost 4 bases and J lost 2 bases. CDR3 sequence (DNA): TGTGCCAGCAGCTCCCGGGACAGTACCTACAATGAGCAGTTCTTC. Protein: CASSSRDSTYNEQFF.

DNA of the CDR3: TGCGCCAGCAGCTCGACAAGCTTTAACTATGGCTACACCTTC. Protein product: CASSSTSFNYGYTF. The J gene is TRBJ1-2, the V gene TRBV5-1; D is unresolved. Germline V gene sequence: CDR1 SGHRS, CDR2 YFSETQ. Trimming pared 3 bases from V and 1 base from J, leaving 10 bases between. The CDR3 has 14 amino acids. The variable domain in full, with the rest retrieved from reference TRBV5-1 and TRBJ1-2, is KAGVTQTPRYLIKTRGQQVTLSCSPISGHRSVSWYQQTPGQGLQFLFEYFSETQRNKGNFPGRFSGRQFSNSRSEMNVSTLELGDSALYLCASSSTSFNYGYTFGSGTRLTVV.

V usage is TRBV4-1 and J usage is TRBJ2-5; TRBD2 is a possible D gene (5 bases). The germline CDR1 and CDR2 sequences are MGHRA and YSYEKL. V was clipped by 0 bases and J by 2 bases, with 16 bases between them. This CDR3 contains 17 residues. The CDR3 DNA sequence: TGCGCCAGCAGCCAAGATCCTGCGGGCAGCGTACAAGAGACCCAGTACTTC. It encodes CASSQDPAGSVQETQYF.

The chain combines TRBV19 with TRBJ2-3; D ambiguous. Germline lookup yields CDR1 LNHDA and CDR2 SQIVND (reference sequence). Trimming removed 5 bases from V and 1 base from J, with 10 bases in between. The CDR3 is 14 amino acids. CDR3 DNA sequence: TGTGCCAGTAGTCCGAGCTTAGGCACAGATACGCAGTATTTT. Residues: CASSPSLGTDTQYF.

V usage is TRBV6-5 and J usage is TRBJ2-7; D gene uncertain. V was cut by 2 bases and J by 5 bases, with 10 bases left in between. CDR1 is MNHEY and CDR2 is SVGAGI in the germline V gene. The CDR3 sequence is 13 residues long. The CDR3 loop reads CASSYTGWDEQYV. The CDR3, as DNA: TGTGCCAGCAGTTACACGGGTTGGGACGAGCAGTACGTC.

This sequence joins TRBV6-5 and TRBJ2-3; the D gene is possibly TRBD2 (6 bases). V was shortened by 4 bases and J by 0 bases, with 14 bases between the two germline ends. The V gene's germline CDR1 is MNHEY and CDR2 SVGAGI. The CDR3 has 16 residues. DNA of the CDR3: TGTGCCAGCAGTTCCTCCGGGACTCGAAGCACAGATACGCAGTATTTT. Amino acid sequence: CASSSSGTRSTDTQYF.

The J gene is TRBJ2-6, the V gene TRBV6-5; D is undetermined. This CDR3 has 14 residues. V lost 7 bases, J lost 4 bases, and 11 bases lay in between. The germline gives CDR1 MNHEY, CDR2 SVGAGI. The CDR3 protein is CASIIRSGANVLTF. In DNA form, the CDR3 reads TGTGCCAGCATTATCAGGTCCGGGGCCAACGTCCTGACTTTC.

The genes are TRBV28 and TRBJ1-3, with TRBD1 identical over 10 bases. Germline assignment: CDR1 MDHEN and CDR2 SYDVKM. V lost 7 bases and J lost 8; bases outside the gene matches: 11. CDR3 length equals 15 residues. The DNA of the CDR3 is TGTGCCAGCACTGGGGCGGGGACAGGGGTAGACACCATATATTTT. Its translation is CASTGAGTGVDTIYF.

The gene calls are TRBV11-2 and TRBJ1-1; no clear D. Germline values: CDR1 SGHAT, CDR2 FQNNGV. This CDR3 region has 17 residues. V lost 2 bases and J lost 1, with 17 bases in between. The CDR3 is CASSLSTRRGWNTEAFF. CDR3 DNA: TGTGCCAGCAGCTTATCCACCCGCCGGGGTTGGAACACTGAAGCTTTCTTT.

This rearrangement joins TRBV2 to TRBJ2-5, with D perhaps matching TRBD1 (6 bases). In germline, CDR1 is SNHLY, CDR2 FYNNEI. Trimming shortened V by 6 bases and J by 7 bases, and 12 bases separated the two germline ends. This CDR3 spans 12 amino acids. The CDR3 protein is CASREQGGTQYF. Here the CDR3 DNA reads TGTGCCAGCAGGGAACAGGGTGGGACCCAGTACTTC.

J is TRBJ1-2 and V is TRBV28; 8 nucleotides line up with TRBD1. V lost 6 bases, J lost 5 bases, and 8 bases stayed unmatched. Germline CDR1 is MDHEN and CDR2 is SYDVKM. The CDR3 is made up of 14 amino acids. The CDR3 protein is CASSGPGQVYGYTF. The CDR3 region has the DNA TGTGCCAGCAGCGGACCGGGACAGGTTTATGGCTACACCTTC.

The rearrangement links TRBV5-5 to TRBJ1-2; TRBD1 matches at 7 bases. The CDR3 length is 16 residues. J lost 3 bases, V lost 5 bases, and 13 bases had no gene match. The germline V gene has CDR1 SGHKS and CDR2 YYEKEE (reference sequence). The CDR3 bases are TGTGCCAGCAGGGAGAGGGACAGAGAGCTTCACTATGGCTACACCTTC. It encodes CASRERDRELHYGYTF.

This clone appeared a single time. The chain carries TRBV28 and TRBJ1-1; D gene unclear. Germline lookup yields CDR1 MDHEN and CDR2 SYDVKM. V gave up 7 bases and J gave up 4 bases, with 10 bases separating them. The CDR3 contains 12 residues. The CDR3 DNA follows: TGTGCCAGCACCCCGTCGAGCACTGAAGCTTTCTTT. Translated, it gives CASTPSSTEAFF.

The rearrangement joins TRBV5-1 to TRBJ2-7; the match to TRBD2 covers 12 bases. Germline V gene sequence: CDR1 SGHRS, CDR2 YFSETQ. The V segment lost 3 bases and the J segment 0 bases; nucleotides outside the gene matches: 4. This CDR3 is built from 16 residues. DNA of the CDR3: TGCGCCAGCAGCTGGGGGACTAGCGGGTACTCCTACGAGCAGTACTTC. Encoded protein: CASSWGTSGYSYEQYF.

This clone has only one observation. The chain couples TRBV7-6 to TRBJ1-2; 9 bases are a match to TRBD1. Losses at the gene ends were 5 bases for V and 6 bases for J; bases not matched to a gene: 4. CDR1 SGHVS and CDR2 FNYEAQ come from the germline V gene. This CDR3 is 13 amino acids long. The chain's CDR3 is CASSPDRGDGYTF. In DNA, the CDR3 is TGTGCCAGCAGCCCGGACAGGGGAGATGGCTACACCTTC.